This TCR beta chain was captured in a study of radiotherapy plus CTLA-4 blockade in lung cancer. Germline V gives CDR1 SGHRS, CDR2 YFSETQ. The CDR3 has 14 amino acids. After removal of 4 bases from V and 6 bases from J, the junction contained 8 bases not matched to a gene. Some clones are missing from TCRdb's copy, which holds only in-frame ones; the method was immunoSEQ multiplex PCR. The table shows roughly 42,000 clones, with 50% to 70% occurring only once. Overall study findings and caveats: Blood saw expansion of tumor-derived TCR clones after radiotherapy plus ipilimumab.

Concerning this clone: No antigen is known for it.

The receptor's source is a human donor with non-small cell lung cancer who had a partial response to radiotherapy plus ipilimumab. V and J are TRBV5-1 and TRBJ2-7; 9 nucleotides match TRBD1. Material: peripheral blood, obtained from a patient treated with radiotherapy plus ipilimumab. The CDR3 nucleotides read TGCGCCAGCAGCCAAAACAGGGGGCGAGGCGAGCAGTACTTC. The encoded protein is CASSQNRGRGEQYF.